A single sample gave rise to the 16 T cell receptor beta chains below, sequenced in a study of graft-versus-host responses after intestinal transplantation (dated by TCRdb to 2020 to 2023). Libraries were prepared through the immunoSEQ multiplex PCR assay. The immuneACCESS repertoire file appears here via TCRdb, limited to in-frame rearrangements. These files lack a portion of the clones; in checked studies, under half of the deficit traces to unresolved V genes, and the cause of the others is not known. This sample lists approximately 690 clones; around 95% were detected once. Of the sample, approximately 7.3% falls within the top ten clones. The material sequenced was PBMCs, taken 26 days after transplant. The source of these receptors is a human patient who received an intestinal transplant, so some T cells may come from the graft donor.

This rearrangement joins TRBV11-2 to TRBJ2-7; perhaps TRBD2 as D (5 bases). Germline V gene sequence: CDR1 SGHAT, CDR2 FQNNGV. V lost 6 bases to trimming and J lost 2 bases, with 17 bases between them. This CDR3 spans 15 amino acids. The CDR3 sequence: CASSTGGLSTYEQYF. Written as DNA, the CDR3 is TGTGCCAGCAGTACTGGTGGACTCTCAACCTACGAGCAGTACTTC.

The chain has TRBV27 and TRBJ2-7; TRBD2 aligns across 7 bases. Germline V gene sequence: CDR1 MNHEY, CDR2 SMNVEV (reference sequence). The CDR3 spans 15 residues. V trimming: 6 bases; J trimming: 3 bases; junction bases outside the gene matches: 11. CDR3 nucleotides: TGTGCCAGCAGCCTCGGGGGGACGGGACTCTACGAGCAGTACTTC. As protein: CASSLGGTGLYEQYF.

This CDR3 reads CASSQGPGGAYDEQFF. CDR3 bases: TGCGCCAGCAGCCAAGGGCCAGGGGGCGCGTACGATGAGCAGTTCTTC. The V and J genes are TRBV4-3 and TRBJ2-1, with TRBD1 matching 8 bases. The junction had 10 bases not matched to a gene; V was cut back by 1 base and J by 8 bases. The CDR3 has 16 residues. Per the germline V gene, CDR1 is LGHNA and CDR2 is YSLEER.

The rearrangement joins TRBV1 to TRBJ2-6; TRBD1 is the table's D call and was not checked against the DNA. TRBV1 is a listed pseudogene. CDR3 size: 18 residues. As DNA, the CDR3 is TGCACCAGCAGCGCAACATGTTTGTGCACAAGTCGGGCCAACGTCCTGACTTTC. Translated, it gives CTSSATCLCTSRANVLTF.

The CDR3 DNA reads as TGCGCCAGCAGTTCCGGGGAGGGATTCTATGGCTACACCTTC. The encoded protein is CASSSGEGFYGYTF. The chain links TRBV10-2 to TRBJ1-2, with D uncertain. Trimming removed 5 bases at V and 4 bases at J, with 14 bases between. Germline V gene sequence: CDR1 WSHSY, CDR2 SAAADI. The CDR3 totals 14 residues.

This clone was seen just once. The chain links TRBV4-3 to TRBJ1-2, with 8 bases lining up with TRBD1. This CDR3 comprises 14 residues. Trimming removed 4 bases from V and 8 bases from J; junction bases left unmatched: 9. Germline V gene lookup returns CDR1 LGHNA and CDR2 YSLEER. CDR3 sequence reads: CASSPDRGWGGYTF. CDR3 bases: TGCGCCAGCAGCCCTGACAGGGGTTGGGGGGGCTACACCTTC.

The gene calls are TRBV6-5 and TRBJ2-2; TRBD1 might be the D (6 bases). Trimming stripped 6 bases from V and 1 base from J, with 12 bases between. Germline-derived CDR1 and CDR2 are MNHEY and SVGAGI. This CDR3 region has 15 residues. CDR3 residues: CASRVDRRNTGELFF. CDR3 sequence (DNA): TGTGCCAGCAGGGTTGACAGGAGGAACACCGGGGAGCTGTTTTTT.

CDR3 residues: CARWTGLTNYGYTF. The CDR3 bases are TGCGCCAGGTGGACAGGGCTAACTAACTATGGCTACACCTTC. The rearrangement links TRBV10-1 to TRBJ1-2, with TRBD1 matching over 8 bases. V was pared by 9 bases and J by 0 bases, with 6 bases of the junction left unmatched. The CDR3 is made up of 14 amino acids. From germline, CDR1 is WNHNN and CDR2 SYGVQD (reference sequence).

This clone has just one count. The genes are TRBV9 and TRBJ2-1; 8 bases are shared with TRBD2. Germline V gene lookup returns CDR1 SGDLS and CDR2 YYNGEE. V shed 0 bases, J shed 4 bases, and the junction held 3 bases outside the gene matches. The CDR3 loop spans 15 amino acids. The CDR3 DNA reads as TGTGCCAGCAGCGTAGATAGCGGGGCTTACAATGAGCAGTTCTTC. This translates into CASSVDSGAYNEQFF. The full variable domain, its missing parts supplied by reference TRBV9 and TRBJ2-1, is DSGVTQTPKHLITATGQRVTLRCSPRSGDLSVYWYQQSLDQGLQFLIQYYNGEERAKGNILERFSAQQFPDLHSELNLSSLELGDSALYFCASSVDSGAYNEQFFGPGTRLTVL.

This chain joins TRBV28 and TRBJ2-1, with a weak D call TRBD2 (5 bases). V dropped 3 bases and J dropped 4 bases, with 16 bases sitting between them. CDR3 size: 16 residues. Per germline, CDR1 MDHEN and CDR2 SYDVKM. CDR3 sequence reads: CASSFPSEAEYNEQFF. CDR3 sequence (DNA): TGTGCCAGCAGTTTCCCCTCGGAAGCGGAATACAATGAGCAGTTCTTC.

V usage is TRBV9 and J usage is TRBJ2-1; D may be TRBD2 (5 bases). The CDR3 consists of 17 residues. In germline, CDR1 is SGDLS, CDR2 YYNGEE. V lost 6 bases, J lost 0 bases, and 19 bases lay in between. The CDR3 sequence: CASTPAVGVVSYNEQFF. The CDR3 nucleotides are TGTGCCAGCACCCCAGCCGTCGGGGTTGTCTCCTACAATGAGCAGTTCTTC. The full variable domain, its missing parts supplied by reference TRBV9 and TRBJ2-1, is DSGVTQTPKHLITATGQRVTLRCSPRSGDLSVYWYQQSLDQGLQFLIQYYNGEERAKGNILERFSAQQFPDLHSELNLSSLELGDSALYFCASTPAVGVVSYNEQFFGPGTRLTVL.

V gene TRBV27 combines with J gene TRBJ2-7; 7 bases match TRBD1. V shed 6 bases and J 1 base; nucleotides not matched to a gene: 9. Per germline, CDR1 MNHEY and CDR2 SMNVEV (reference sequence). The CDR3 has 15 amino acids. The DNA of the CDR3 is TGTGCCAGCAGCTCGAGACAGGGTCCTTCCTACGAGCAGTACTTC. Translating it yields CASSSRQGPSYEQYF.

This rearrangement joins TRBV21-1 to TRBJ2-5; whether TRBD2, the table's D call, matches the DNA was not checked. TRBV21-1 is classified as a pseudogene. This CDR3 comprises 16 residues. The CDR3 here is CASSKASGRAVVTQYF. CDR3 DNA: TGTGCCAGCAGCAAAGCTAGCGGGAGGGCCGTTGTGACCCAGTACTTC.

The chain employs TRBV27 and TRBJ2-1; D not resolved. Germline V gene data show CDR1 as MNHEY and CDR2 as SMNVEV (reference sequence). The V end lost 0 bases, the J end lost 7 bases, and 7 bases lay between the germline ends. CDR3 length: 13 residues. CDR3 nucleotides: TGTGCCAGCAGTTTATCGAGAAGGAATGAGCAGTTCTTC. Amino acid sequence: CASSLSRRNEQFF.

J is TRBJ1-1 and V is TRBV6-5; D is possibly TRBD1 (5 bases). Deletions cut 6 bases from V and 3 bases from J, with 14 bases between. The germline gives CDR1 MNHEY, CDR2 SVGAGI. CDR3 length equals 14 residues. CDR3 amino acids: CASRQSWGDTEAFF. The CDR3 DNA follows: TGTGCCAGCAGACAGTCGTGGGGGGACACTGAAGCTTTCTTT.

This chain uses TRBV7-3 with TRBJ2-7; possibly TRBD1 or TRBD2 for D (5 bases each). The CDR3 extends over 15 amino acids. Deletions cut 5 bases from V and 6 bases from J, with 20 bases between. CDR1 SGHTA and CDR2 FQGTGA come from the germline V gene. The CDR3 coding sequence is TGTGCCAGCAGCCCCAGCCGGGGCCCTACCGGCGAGCAGTACTTC. It yields the protein CASSPSRGPTGEQYF.